The clone carrying this T cell receptor (beta chain) appeared a few times. The sample belongs to a study of CD8+ T cells in alopecia areata. After isolation, RNA underwent reverse transcription to generate cDNA as the sequencing template. Clones were read by immunoSEQ multiplex PCR, and TCRdb kept only the in-frame ones, dropping some. The sample shows about 200,000 clones, 58% of them seen only once. Treatment indicated: oral pan-JAK inhibitor, 5-10 mg twice daily. The germline V gene has CDR1 MNHEY and CDR2 SVGAGI. V lost 4 bases and J lost 1, with 10 bases in between. The CDR3 covers 14 residues. This receptor was obtained from a human donor with alopecia areata. The chain is built from TRBV6-5 and TRBJ2-5, with TRBD2 as a possible D gene (5 bases). The source material was CD4+ T cells sorted from blood, sampled at week 24, from a patient treated with tofacitinib. CDR3 sequence (DNA): TGTGCCAGCAGTTTTTCGGGAAGCCAAGAGACCCAGTACTTC. Its translation: CASSFSGSQETQYF.